These 26 T cell receptor beta chains were all obtained from the same sample, sequenced in a study of blood T cell repertoires in COVID-19. The protocol was immunoSEQ multiplex PCR, while the TCRdb copy is restricted to in-frame clones and leaves out a portion. The table has around 130,000 clones, around 89% seen once. Material for sequencing was peripheral blood. The receptors derive from a man aged 50-59 years with active or convalescent COVID-19.

This clone was detected once. The chain links TRBV19 to TRBJ2-2; D possibly corresponds to TRBD1 (5 bases). V lost 6 bases and J lost 2, with 13 bases in between. This CDR3 is built from 15 residues. Per the germline V gene, CDR1 is LNHDA and CDR2 is SQIVND (reference sequence). CDR3 DNA: TGTGCCAGTAGCGTAGTCAGGGTCAACACCGGGGAGCTGTTTTTT. Residues: CASSVVRVNTGELFF. The whole variable domain, remainder taken from reference TRBV19 and TRBJ2-2, is DGGITQSPKYLFRKEGQNVTLSCEQNLNHDAMYWYRQDPGQGLRLIYYSQIVNDFQKGDIAEGYSVSREKKESFPLTVTSAQKNPTAFYLCASSVVRVNTGELFFGEGSRLTVL.

Points on this clone: Sequence at one end of the junction differs from germline and may be a read error. The chain employs TRBV5-8 and TRBJ1-2; TRBD1 agrees at 7 bases. There are 13 residues in the CDR3. Germline values: CDR1 SGHTS, CDR2 YDEGEE. The CDR3 sequence: CASSFSPGQYLLF. The CDR3 nucleotides read TGTGCCAGCAGCTTCTCCCCGGGACAGTACCTACTCTTC.

This clone showed up just once. The J gene is TRBJ1-6, the V gene TRBV30, with D possibly matching TRBD1 (6 bases). Germline CDR1 reads GTSNPN; CDR2 reads SVGIG (reference sequence). With 3 bases removed from V and 6 bases from J, the gap between germline ends came to 12 bases. The length of the CDR3 is 14 residues. CDR3 amino acids: CAWRRGHANSPLHF. Written as DNA, the CDR3 is TGTGCCTGGAGACGGGGACATGCTAATTCACCCCTCCACTTT. The variable domain in full, completed from reference TRBV30 and TRBJ1-6, reads SQTIHQWPATLVQPVGSPLSLECTVEGTSNPNLYWYRQAAGRGLQLLFYSVGIGQISSEVPQNLSASRPQDRQFILSSKKLLLSDSGFYLCAWRRGHANSPLHFGNGTRLTVT.

This chain uses TRBV20-1 with TRBJ2-5, with 7 bases identical to TRBD2. Germline lookup yields CDR1 DFQATT and CDR2 SNEGSKA (reference sequence). Losses at the gene ends were 3 bases for V and 3 bases for J; bases not matched to a gene: 13. This CDR3 contains 16 residues. The CDR3 sequence: CSASPLVAGAEETQYF. CDR3 bases: TGCAGTGCTAGTCCCCTAGTTGCGGGAGCGGAAGAGACCCAGTACTTC.

The chain couples TRBV19 to TRBJ2-2; unclear D gene. Germline CDR1 LNHDA, CDR2 SQIVND (reference sequence). This CDR3 contains 13 residues. V lost 5 bases to trimming and J lost 5 bases, with 9 bases between them. CDR3 protein: CASSVQVTGELFF. As DNA, the CDR3 is TGTGCCAGTAGTGTCCAGGTTACCGGGGAGCTGTTTTTT. Combining the CDR3 with reference TRBV19 and TRBJ2-2 gives the whole variable domain DGGITQSPKYLFRKEGQNVTLSCEQNLNHDAMYWYRQDPGQGLRLIYYSQIVNDFQKGDIAEGYSVSREKKESFPLTVTSAQKNPTAFYLCASSVQVTGELFFGEGSRLTVL.

The chain has TRBV7-2 and TRBJ2-1; 7 nucleotides match TRBD1. This CDR3 spans 14 amino acids. V lost 5 bases, J lost 3 bases, and 4 bases stayed unmatched. Germline V CDR1 and CDR2: SGHTA, FQGNSA. DNA for the CDR3: TGTGCCAGCAGCCCCACAGGGGACTACAATGAGCAGTTCTTC. Translating it yields CASSPTGDYNEQFF.

The chain links TRBV29-1 to TRBJ1-5; 8 bases match TRBD1. V lost 6 bases and J lost 4; bases outside the gene matches: 8. Germline V gene data show CDR1 as SQVTM and CDR2 as ANQGSEA. CDR3 size: 14 residues. CDR3 nucleotide sequence: TGCAGCGTCGCCGGGACAGGTGGGAATCAGCCCCAGCATTTT. It yields the protein CSVAGTGGNQPQHF.

This clone has a single count. DNA of the CDR3: TGTGCCAGCAGTGAAAGGAGTTTTACGATGCAGTACTTC. It codes for CASSERSFTMQYF. The genes are TRBV6-1 and TRBJ2-7; D uncertain. Germline values: CDR1 MNHNS, CDR2 SASEGT. The CDR3 runs 13 residues. The V gene lost 2 bases and the J gene lost 9 bases, with 14 bases spanning the gap.

This chain connects TRBV7-9 to TRBJ1-1; D uncertain. V was cut by 2 bases and J by 1 base, with 14 bases left in between. The CDR3 runs 16 residues. The V gene's germline CDR1 is SEHNR and CDR2 FQNEAQ (reference sequence). This CDR3 reads CASSLRRLGANTEAFF. In DNA, the CDR3 is TGTGCCAGCAGCTTAAGGAGGTTGGGAGCGAACACTGAAGCTTTCTTT.

The V gene is TRBV6-2 or TRBV6-3, the J gene TRBJ2-3; 7 bases fit TRBD2. The CDR3 sequence is 13 residues long. Germline V gene lookup returns CDR1 MNHEY and CDR2 SVGEGT. V lost 2 bases, J lost 4 bases, and 0 bases stayed unmatched. The CDR3 nucleotides are TGTGCCAGCAGTTACGGGGGGGCAGATACGCAGTATTTT. It translates to CASSYGGADTQYF.

Only one count was recorded for this clone. The junction departs from the called germline gene at one end, perhaps through a read error. The chain combines TRBV10-2 with TRBJ2-2; D might be TRBD1 (6 bases). The CDR3 is 13 amino acids. The germline V gene has CDR1 WSHSY and CDR2 SAAADI. The CDR3 region has the DNA TGCGCCAGCACGGCAGGGGCCCCCGGTGAGCTGTTTTTT. It encodes CASTAGAPGELFF.

V is TRBV28 and J is TRBJ2-3; TRBD2 might be the D (7 bases). This CDR3 contains 19 residues. The V end was cut by 5 bases, the J end by 2 bases, with 26 bases between. Germline assignment: CDR1 MDHEN and CDR2 SYDVKM. As DNA, the CDR3 is TGTGCCAGCAGTGAATTCGGGGGAGGGGGACGAGCGGACACAGATACGCAGTATTTT. It specifies CASSEFGGGGRADTDTQYF.

The chain is built from TRBV27 and TRBJ2-5; D is unresolved. Per germline, CDR1 MNHEY and CDR2 SMNVEV (reference sequence). The CDR3 contains 12 residues. V lost 6 bases and J lost 5, with 10 bases in between. DNA for the CDR3: TGTGCCAGCAGAAGAGGTGGGGAGACCCAGTACTTC. It codes for CASRRGGETQYF.

The V call is TRBV28, the J call TRBJ1-1; 9 nucleotides align to TRBD1. J lost 1 base, V lost 3 bases, and 3 bases had no gene match. This CDR3 has 15 residues. CDR1 is MDHEN and CDR2 is SYDVKM in the germline V gene. This CDR3 is CASSFADRGNTEAFF. CDR3 nucleotide sequence: TGTGCCAGCAGTTTTGCGGACAGGGGGAACACTGAAGCTTTCTTT.

The genes are TRBV18 and TRBJ2-5, with D unresolved. The CDR3 totals 14 residues. Germline CDR1 and CDR2: KGHSH and LQKENI. V lost 3 bases and J lost 1, with 9 bases in between. In nucleotides, the CDR3 is TGTGCCAGCTCACCCATAGACTCCCAAGAGACCCAGTACTTC. Amino acid sequence: CASSPIDSQETQYF.

The chain employs TRBV4-1 and TRBJ1-1; D call uncertain. Germline-derived CDR1 and CDR2 are MGHRA and YSYEKL. The CDR3 totals 15 residues. V gave up 6 bases and J gave up 1 base, with 15 bases separating them. CDR3 in DNA: TGCGCCAGCAGGTATACCCCCAGTTGGAACACTGAAGCTTTCTTT. Amino acids: CASRYTPSWNTEAFF.

The chain employs TRBV9 and TRBJ2-3; TRBD2 might be the D (5 bases). This CDR3 has 15 amino acids. The V gene lost 1 base and the J gene lost 1 base, with 10 bases spanning the gap. Germline lookup yields CDR1 SGDLS and CDR2 YYNGEE. CDR3 in DNA: TGTGCCAGCAGCGTATTGGGGAGCGGCACAGATACGCAGTATTTT. It translates to CASSVLGSGTDTQYF.

J is TRBJ2-3 and V is TRBV11-3, with 8 bases matching TRBD2. This CDR3 is 16 amino acids long. J gave up 4 bases and V 0 bases, and 6 bases lay outside the gene matches. Looked up from germline, CDR1 is SGHNT and CDR2 is YENEEA. CDR3 bases: TGTGCCAGCAGCTTAGACGGCCTAGCGGGCCCAGATACGCAGTATTTT. It specifies CASSLDGLAGPDTQYF.

The chain recombines TRBV29-1 with TRBJ1-2, with TRBD1 matching over 8 bases. Germline lookup yields CDR1 SQVTM and CDR2 ANQGSEA. V gave up 6 bases and J gave up 8 bases; unmatched junction bases: 11. CDR3 size: 13 residues. This chain's CDR3 is CSVYTGGYSGYTF. In DNA form, the CDR3 reads TGCAGCGTCTATACAGGGGGTTATAGCGGCTACACCTTC. The full variable domain, completed using reference TRBV29-1 and TRBJ1-2, is SAVISQKPSRDICQRGTSLTIQCQVDSQVTMMFWYRQQPGQSLTLIATANQGSEATYESGFVIDKFPISRPNLTFSTLTVSNMSPEDSSIYLCSVYTGGYSGYTFGSGTRLTVV.

As regards this clone: The sample holds other DNA sequences that translate to the same CDR3. V usage is TRBV27 and J usage is TRBJ1-1; no reliable D call. CDR1 is MNHEY and CDR2 is SMNVEV in the germline V gene (reference sequence). This CDR3 spans 14 amino acids. V was clipped by 2 bases and J by 0 bases, with 7 bases between them. CDR3 nucleotide sequence: TGTGCCAGCAGTTTAGGCGGCATGAACACTGAAGCTTTCTTT. Protein product: CASSLGGMNTEAFF.

The chain joins TRBV24-1 to TRBJ1-1, with 9 bases that match TRBD1. Per the germline V gene, CDR1 is KGHDR and CDR2 is SFDVKD. Trimming cost V 8 bases and J 2 bases; bases outside gene matches: 8. The CDR3 sequence is 15 residues long. CDR3 bases: TGTGCCACCAAGCGAACAGGGGGCAGTAACACTGAAGCTTTCTTT. It yields the protein CATKRTGGSNTEAFF.

The chain has TRBV19 and TRBJ1-5, with D possibly matching TRBD1 (6 bases). The germline V gene encodes CDR1 LNHDA and CDR2 SQIVND (reference sequence). This CDR3 has 14 residues. With 3 bases removed from V and 3 bases from J, the gap between germline ends came to 9 bases. The CDR3 spells CASSITGPNQPQHF. The CDR3, as DNA: TGTGCCAGTAGTATTACAGGGCCCAATCAGCCCCAGCATTTT.

The chain joins TRBV5-4 to TRBJ1-2; 9 bases align to TRBD1. CDR1 is SGHNT, CDR2 YYREEE, per germline (reference sequence). J was trimmed by 7 bases and V by 0 bases; bases with no gene match: 7. The CDR3 length is 15 residues. The CDR3 here is CASSLGTGGVGGYTF. The CDR3 DNA follows: TGTGCCAGCAGCTTGGGTACAGGGGGCGTGGGTGGCTACACCTTC. Supplemented by reference TRBV5-4 and TRBJ1-2, the full variable domain reads ETGVTQSPTHLIKTRGQQVTLRCSSQSGHNTVSWYQQALGQGPQFIFQYYREEENGRGNFPPRFSGLQFPNYSSELNVNALELDDSALYLCASSLGTGGVGGYTFGSGTRLTVV.

CDR3: CASSQAEQNQPQHF. As DNA, the CDR3 is TGTGCCAGCAGCCAAGCGGAACAGAATCAGCCCCAGCATTTT. The chain has TRBV3-1 (or the pseudogene TRBV3-2) and TRBJ1-5, with D unclear. Trimming cost V 1 base and J 4 bases, with 8 bases left between them. Germline V gives CDR1 LGHDT, CDR2 YNNKEL (reference sequence). The CDR3 is made up of 14 amino acids.

The J gene is TRBJ2-2, the V gene TRBV19, with a weak D call TRBD2 (5 bases). Germline V gives CDR1 LNHDA, CDR2 SQIVND (reference sequence). The germline V and J ends were trimmed by 1 base and 6 bases, with 6 bases remaining between them. This CDR3 is 13 amino acids long. The CDR3 loop reads CASSIGRSGELFF. CDR3 DNA: TGTGCCAGTAGTATAGGGAGGTCCGGGGAGCTGTTTTTT.

This clone turned up a few times. V usage is TRBV29-1 and J usage is TRBJ2-2; the D is unclear. This CDR3 is built from 13 residues. Deletions cut 4 bases from V and 2 bases from J, with 8 bases between. Looked up from germline, CDR1 is SQVTM and CDR2 is ANQGSEA. The CDR3 coding sequence is TGCAGCGTTGGTCCCTACAACACCGGGGAGCTGTTTTTT. Encoded protein: CSVGPYNTGELFF.